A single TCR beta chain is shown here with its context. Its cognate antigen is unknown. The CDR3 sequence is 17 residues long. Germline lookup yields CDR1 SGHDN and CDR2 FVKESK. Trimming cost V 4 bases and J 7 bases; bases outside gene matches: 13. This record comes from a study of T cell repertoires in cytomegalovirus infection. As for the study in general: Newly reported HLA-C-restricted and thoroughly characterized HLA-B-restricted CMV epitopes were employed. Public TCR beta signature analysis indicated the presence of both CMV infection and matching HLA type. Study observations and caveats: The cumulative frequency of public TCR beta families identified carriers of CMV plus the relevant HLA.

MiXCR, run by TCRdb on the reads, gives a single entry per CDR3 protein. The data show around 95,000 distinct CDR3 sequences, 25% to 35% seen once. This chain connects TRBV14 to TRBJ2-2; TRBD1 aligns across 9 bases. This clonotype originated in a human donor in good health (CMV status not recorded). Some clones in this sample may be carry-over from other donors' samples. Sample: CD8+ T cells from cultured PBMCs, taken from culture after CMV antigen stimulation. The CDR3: CASSPLPGQGVVGELFF. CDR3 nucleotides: TGTGCCAGCAGCCCTTTACCGGGACAGGGTGTGGTCGGGGAGCTGTTTTTT.